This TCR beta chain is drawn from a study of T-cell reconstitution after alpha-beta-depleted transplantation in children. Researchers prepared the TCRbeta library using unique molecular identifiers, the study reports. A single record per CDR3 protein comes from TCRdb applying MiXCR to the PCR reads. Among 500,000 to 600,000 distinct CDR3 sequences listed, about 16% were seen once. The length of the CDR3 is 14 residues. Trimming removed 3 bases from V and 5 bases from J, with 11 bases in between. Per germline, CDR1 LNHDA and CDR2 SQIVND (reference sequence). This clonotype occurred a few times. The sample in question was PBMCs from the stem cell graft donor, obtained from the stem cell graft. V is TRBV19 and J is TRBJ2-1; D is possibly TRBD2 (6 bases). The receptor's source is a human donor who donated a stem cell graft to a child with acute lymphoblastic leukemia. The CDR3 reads CASSMGRRDNEQFF. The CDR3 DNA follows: TGTGCCAGTAGTATGGGCCGGAGGGACAATGAGCAGTTCTTC.